The rows below give T cell receptor beta chains drawn from one sample of a study of post-analysis software for immune sequencing data. TCRdb fed the PCR reads into MiXCR, producing one record per CDR3 protein. The profile shows 500,000 to 600,000 distinct CDR3 sequences, about 40% of them singletons. Material: blood. The receptors originated from a girl between 10 and 17 years old with multiple sclerosis. Each CDR3 is given with its conserved first and last residue. The D gene is left open where the match is weak. Some rows mark clone size as missing; the rest say once, few, many or name a class of expanded clone.

TRBD2	NA	TRBJ2-1	TRBV12-3/TRBV12-4	CASSWDSGSSYNEQFF	TGTGCCAGCAGTTGGGATAGCGGGTCTTCCTACAATGAGCAGTTCTTC
NA	few	TRBJ2-7	TRBV19	CASTSRESSYEQYF	TGTGCCAGTACCTCAAGGGAATCCTCCTACGAGCAGTACTTC
TRBD1	NA	TRBJ2-7	TRBV7-2	CASSLAWAGGTYEQYF	TGTGCCAGCAGCTTAGCGTGGGCAGGGGGAACCTACGAGCAGTACTTC
TRBD2	NA	TRBJ2-3	TRBV6-5	CASGTSGVADTQYF	TGTGCCAGCGGGACTAGCGGGGTTGCAGATACGCAGTATTTT
NA	few	TRBJ1-2	TRBV9	CASSVDPLRGGQGYTF	TGTGCCAGCAGCGTAGACCCGTTAAGGGGGGGCCAGGGCTACACCTTC
NA	NA	TRBJ2-5	TRBV20-1	CSADLQETQYF	TGCAGTGCCGACTTACAAGAGACCCAGTACTTC
TRBD2	few	TRBJ2-5	TRBV10-3	CATATSGRREETQYF	TGTGCCACCGCGACTAGCGGGAGGAGGGAAGAGACCCAGTACTTC
TRBD1	NA	TRBJ2-1	TRBV29-1	CSGFGTGGLDEQFF	TGCAGCGGCTTCGGGACAGGGGGCTTAGATGAGCAGTTCTTC
NA	NA	TRBJ2-5	TRBV3-1	CASSQVTGSGETQYF	TGTGCCAGCAGCCAGGTCACGGGTAGCGGAGAGACCCAGTACTTC
NA	NA	TRBJ2-3	TRBV7-2	CASSLERGARTDTQYF	TGTGCCAGCAGCTTAGAAAGGGGCGCTCGAACAGATACGCAGTATTTT
NA	NA	TRBJ2-1	TRBV27	CASTPEEGSYDEQFF	TGTGCCAGCACCCCGGAGGAGGGTAGTTACGATGAGCAGTTCTTC
TRBD1	NA	TRBJ2-7	TRBV20-1	CSARLLVDRGYEQYF	TGCAGTGCTAGACTTTTAGTGGACAGGGGTTACGAGCAGTACTTC
TRBD2	few	TRBJ2-1	TRBV4-1	CASSQGTSVEQFF	TGCGCCAGCAGCCAAGGGACTAGCGTTGAGCAGTTCTTC
NA	NA	TRBJ2-1	TRBV3-1	CASSPIAEAEQFF	TGTGCCAGCAGCCCGATAGCGGAAGCTGAGCAGTTCTTC
TRBD2	NA	TRBJ2-7	TRBV10-3	CASGGLAGGEHEQYF	TGTGCCTCAGGGGGACTAGCGGGAGGAGAACACGAGCAGTACTTC
TRBD2	few	TRBJ2-7	TRBV25-1	CASSERTRGSYEQYF	TGTGCCAGCAGTGAAAGGACTAGAGGGAGCTACGAGCAGTACTTC
TRBD1	NA	TRBJ1-6	TRBV7-9	CASSRTGEPLHF	TGTGCCAGCAGCCGGACAGGGGAACCCCTCCACTTT
TRBD2	NA	TRBJ2-5	TRBV30	CAWTLAGGETQYF	TGTGCCTGGACTCTAGCGGGCGGCGAGACCCAGTACTTC
NA	few	TRBJ2-7	TRBV27	CASSLRSGYEQYF	TGTGCCAGCAGTTTAAGGTCTGGCTACGAGCAGTACTTC
TRBD1	few	TRBJ2-3	TRBV18	CASSPEDRVGTDTQYF	TGTGCCAGCTCACCAGAGGACAGGGTGGGCACAGATACGCAGTATTTT
NA	few	TRBJ2-1	TRBV11-2	CASSLLGGLSYNEQFF	TGTGCCAGCAGCTTGCTTGGGGGACTTTCCTACAATGAGCAGTTCTTC
TRBD2	few	TRBJ2-1	TRBV27	CASSLLGGRGRKKEQFF	TGTGCCAGCAGTTTATTGGGCGGGAGAGGTCGCAAGAAGGAGCAGTTCTTC
NA	NA	TRBJ1-2	TRBV12-3/TRBV12-4	CASSFRQEPPVYGYTF	TGTGCCAGCAGTTTTAGACAGGAGCCGCCGGTCTATGGCTACACCTTC
TRBD1	NA	TRBJ1-2	TRBV7-9	CASSLESTGGTGYTF	TGTGCCAGCAGCCTAGAATCGACAGGGGGCACTGGCTACACCTTC
TRBD1	NA	TRBJ2-7	TRBV5-1	CASSHRDRGGEQYF	TGCGCCAGCAGCCACCGGGACAGGGGCGGCGAGCAGTACTTC
NA	NA	TRBJ2-7	TRBV7-9	CASSGTGSHEQYF	TGTGCCAGCAGCGGCACAGGGTCCCACGAGCAGTACTTC
TRBD1	few	TRBJ1-5	TRBV20-1	CSASRGPSGQPQHF	TGCAGTGCTTCCAGGGGGCCGTCGGGTCAGCCCCAGCATTTT
NA	NA	TRBJ2-1	TRBV20-1	CSAGTGSYNEQFF	TGCAGTGCTGGAACGGGATCCTACAATGAGCAGTTCTTC
NA	NA	TRBJ2-4	TRBV3-1	CASSQETLAKNIQYF	TGTGCCAGCAGCCAAGAAACCCTAGCCAAAAACATTCAGTACTTC
TRBD2	NA	TRBJ2-4	TRBV9	CASSVASAGGANIQYF	TGTGCCAGCAGCGTAGCATCCGCGGGGGGGGCAAACATTCAGTACTTC
TRBD2	few	TRBJ2-1	TRBV7-9	CASSRQGGSSYNEQFF	TGTGCCAGCAGCCGACAAGGCGGGAGTTCGTACAATGAGCAGTTCTTC
TRBD1	NA	TRBJ1-2	TRBV4-1	CASSHPTGEDYGYTF	TGCGCCAGCAGCCATCCCACAGGGGAGGACTATGGCTACACCTTC
NA	once	TRBJ1-4	TRBV6-6	CASRLAEKLFF	TGTGCCAGCAGGCTAGCGGAAAAACTGTTTTTT
TRBD2	few	TRBJ2-7	TRBV6-2/TRBV6-3	CASTASGIRYEQYF	TGTGCCAGCACGGCTAGCGGGATAAGGTACGAGCAGTACTTC
NA	NA	TRBJ1-5	TRBV4-1	CASSQDGGGNQPQHF	TGCGCCAGCAGCCAAGATGGGGGAGGCAATCAGCCCCAGCATTTT
TRBD1	few	TRBJ1-2	TRBV3-1	CASSPRDRGGNYGYTF	TGTGCCAGCAGCCCCCGGGACAGGGGCGGTAACTATGGCTACACCTTC
NA	NA	TRBJ1-6	TRBV12-3/TRBV12-4	CASSSWGGNSPLHF	TGTGCCAGCAGTTCATGGGGCGGTAATTCACCCCTCCACTTT
TRBD2	few	TRBJ2-7	TRBV7-2	CASSPRSSGGPYEQYF	TGTGCCAGCAGCCCCCGCTCCAGCGGGGGACCCTACGAGCAGTACTTC
NA	NA	TRBJ2-7	TRBV6-5	CASSHDITYEQYF	TGTGCCAGCAGTCACGATATAACCTACGAGCAGTACTTC
NA	NA	TRBJ2-7	TRBV6-6	CASSSPAYEQYF	TGTGCCAGCAGCTCTCCCGCCTACGAGCAGTACTTC
NA	few	TRBJ1-2	TRBV15	CATSRDSVGDYGYTF	TGTGCCACCAGCAGAGATTCTGTGGGGGACTATGGCTACACCTTC
NA	NA	TRBJ2-7	TRBV6-1	CASSERGGGIIHVEQYF	TGTGCCAGCAGTGAACGGGGAGGCGGTATCATCCACGTCGAGCAGTACTTC
TRBD2	NA	TRBJ2-7	TRBV7-9	CASSARLAVYEQYF	TGTGCCAGCAGCGCAAGACTAGCGGTCTACGAGCAGTACTTC
NA	few	TRBJ2-5	TRBV9	CASSVLGGPQETQYF	TGTGCCAGCAGCGTCCTAGGTGGGCCCCAAGAGACCCAGTACTTC
NA	NA	TRBJ2-3	TRBV9	CASSPGQLHTYEQYF	TGTGCCAGCAGCCCTGGACAGTTACATACCTACGAGCAGTACTTT
TRBD1	few	TRBJ1-1	TRBV29-1	CSVDTGGSEAFF	TGCAGCGTTGACACAGGGGGGTCTGAAGCTTTCTTT
TRBD2	NA	TRBJ2-7	TRBV12-3/TRBV12-4	CASHQTSGNNEQYF	TGTGCCAGCCACCAAACTAGCGGGAACAATGAGCAGTACTTC
NA	NA	TRBJ2-5	TRBV4-1	CASSQALTSMETQYF	TGCGCCAGCAGCCAAGCCCTGACTAGTATGGAGACCCAGTACTTC
TRBD2	few	TRBJ2-3	TRBV29-1	CSVGTRAKDTQYF	TGCAGCGTTGGGACTAGGGCTAAAGATACGCAGTATTTT
TRBD1	once	TRBJ1-5	TRBV9	CASSVEGQGDQPQHF	TGTGCCAGCAGCGTAGAAGGGCAGGGGGATCAGCCCCAGCATTTT
NA	NA	TRBJ2-1	TRBV6-5	CASSYVRWNNEQFF	TGTGCCAGCAGTTACGTCCGTTGGAACAATGAGCAGTTCTTC